Listed below are T cell receptor beta chains from one sample, sequenced in a study of cytomegalovirus exposure and HLA in healthy donors. This table comes from immunoSEQ multiplex PCR, and its TCRdb copy is limited to in-frame clones, with some not included. The sample has 160,000 or so clones; about three quarters are singletons. Source material: PBMCs. The receptors shown here come from a young man in good health and CMV-seropositive. Each CDR3 is given with its conserved first and last residue. Each record gives: J gene, V gene, D gene, clone size, CDR3 DNA, CDR3 protein. D genes are given only for firm matches. Clone sizes are given selectively: once, few, many, or a class where the clone is expanded.

TRBJ2-1	TRBV5-1	TRBD2	few	TGCGCCAGCAGCTTACTGACTAGCGGGAGAGTCTCCTACAATGAGCAGTTCTTC	CASSLLTSGRVSYNEQFF
TRBJ2-2	TRBV6-6	TRBD2	NA	TGTGCCAGCGGGACTAGTCCCACTGGGGGGGAGCTGTTTTTT	CASGTSPTGGELFF
TRBJ1-4	TRBV27	NA	NA	TGTGCCAGCAGTTTATCGTGGGGACAAGGGGGTGAAAAACTGTTTTTT	CASSLSWGQGGEKLFF
TRBJ1-5	TRBV29-1	NA	NA	TGCAGCGCCCAATATGGGGGGTCTCAGCCCCAGCATTTT	CSAQYGGSQPQHF
TRBJ1-5	TRBV4-1	NA	NA	TGCGCCAGCAGCCAAGCGGGGGGGGATAGCAATCAGCCCCAGCATTTT	CASSQAGGDSNQPQHF
TRBJ1-3	TRBV6-5	NA	NA	TGTGCCAGCAGTGGACTCTCTGGAAACACCATATATTTT	CASSGLSGNTIYF
TRBJ1-1	TRBV7-9	NA	NA	TGTGCCAGCAGCTTGACAGTAAACACTGAAGCTTTCTTT	CASSLTVNTEAFF
TRBJ1-2	TRBV14	NA	NA	TGTGCCAGCAGCCAAGATCCCAGGGCTAACTATGGCTACACCTTC	CASSQDPRANYGYTF
TRBJ1-5	TRBV6-1	TRBD1	NA	TGTGCCAGCAGTGAAGCGCTTCGAGGGGGCTGGCAGCCCCAGCATTTT	CASSEALRGGWQPQHF
TRBJ2-5	TRBV11-2	NA	many	TGTGCCAGCGGGACTTTACAGGGGAGCCAAGAGACCCAGTACTTC	CASGTLQGSQETQYF
TRBJ1-1	TRBV14	NA	NA	TGTGCCAGCAGCCAAGAGAGAAAGGGGATCCCTGAAGCTTTCTTT	CASSQERKGIPEAFF
TRBJ2-4	TRBV25-1	TRBD2	few	TGTGCCAGCTGGGACGCGGGGGAGGGCATTCAGTACTTC	CASWDAGEGIQYF
TRBJ2-5	TRBV6-1	TRBD1	NA	TGTGCCAGCAGTGAACCGGGCAGGGGGCAGGAGACCCAGTACTTC	CASSEPGRGQETQYF
TRBJ1-4	TRBV19	NA	NA	TGTGCCAGTAGTATAGGGAGTGCGCGAGAAAAACTGTTTTTT	CASSIGSAREKLFF
TRBJ2-3	TRBV5-4	NA	once	TGTGCCAGCAGCTTCTTCGGGACTAGCACAGATACGCAGTATTTT	CASSFFGTSTDTQYF
TRBJ1-2	TRBV6-4	TRBD1	NA	TGTGCCAGCAGTGCCCAAGGACAGGGAGGCGGCTACACCTTC	CASSAQGQGGGYTF
TRBJ1-2	TRBV18	TRBD1	NA	TGTGCCAGCTCATCAATTGACAGGGGAGGTGGCTATGGCTACACCTTC	CASSSIDRGGGYGYTF
TRBJ1-2	TRBV9	NA	NA	TGTGCCAGCAGCGGGGGGAGGGGGGGCTATGGCTACACCTTC	CASSGGRGGYGYTF
TRBJ2-1	TRBV7-9	TRBD2	few	TGTGCCAGCAGCTTTTTACTAGCGGGGGGGCGAGACTACAATGAGCAGTTCTTC	CASSFLLAGGRDYNEQFF
TRBJ1-3	TRBV18	NA	NA	TGTGCCAGCTCAACTCGGGGGGACTCTGGAAACACCATATATTTT	CASSTRGDSGNTIYF
TRBJ1-4	TRBV5-1	NA	few	TGCGCCAGCAGCTTGGCCCCCGCAGGGGCTAATGAAAAACTGTTTTTT	CASSLAPAGANEKLFF
TRBJ2-2	TRBV7-9	TRBD2	once	TGTGCCAGCAGCACGTCTAGCGGGAGCAACACCGGGGAGCTGTTTTTT	CASSTSSGSNTGELFF
TRBJ2-1	TRBV5-1	TRBD2	NA	TGCGCCAGCAGCTTTGTGGGAACGGGAGGCTACAATGAGCAGTTCTTC	CASSFVGTGGYNEQFF
TRBJ1-2	TRBV19	NA	NA	TGTGCCAGCTCGGGGGGGCCTCGGGTTGACTATGGCTACACCTTC	CASSGGPRVDYGYTF
TRBJ1-4	TRBV5-6	NA	NA	TGTGCCAGCAGCCTTGGACAGTTAAATGAAAAACTGTTTTTT	CASSLGQLNEKLFF
TRBJ2-2	TRBV6-4	TRBD1	NA	TGTGCCAGCAAGCTCGGGACAGGGGAGATCGGGGAGCTGTTTTTT	CASKLGTGEIGELFF
TRBJ1-1	TRBV2	TRBD1	NA	TGTGCCAGCAGTGAACCGAAGTCCGTAGGGGGGGACAGGAACCTGAACACTGAAGCTTTCTTT	CASSEPKSVGGDRNLNTEAFF
TRBJ1-3	TRBV30	TRBD1	NA	TGTGCCTGGGCAGGGGGCGACCCGCTTGGAAACACCATATATTTT	CAWAGGDPLGNTIYF
TRBJ1-5	TRBV19	NA	NA	TGTGCCAGTAGTTCGGGTGGAGGGACTCAGCCCCAGCATTTT	CASSSGGGTQPQHF
TRBJ2-5	TRBV5-5	TRBD1	NA	TGTGCCAGCAGCTTGAACAGGGGGATCCAAGAGACCCAGTACTTC	CASSLNRGIQETQYF
TRBJ2-2	TRBV5-6	TRBD2	once	TGTGCCAGCCGCTATCTAGCGGGGGGTACCGGGGAGCTGTTTTTT	CASRYLAGGTGELFF
TRBJ2-1	TRBV19	TRBD1	NA	TGTGCCAGTATGGAGGGACAGGGGGACTACAATGAGCAGTTCTTC	CASMEGQGDYNEQFF
TRBJ2-5	TRBV5-6	NA	few	TGTGCCAGCAGCCGGCAAGAGACCCAGTACTTC	CASSRQETQYF
TRBJ1-1	TRBV30	TRBD1	few	TGTGCCGGGACTTCACTAGGACAGGGGAAGAACACTGAAGCTTTCTTT	CAGTSLGQGKNTEAFF
TRBJ2-2	TRBV13	TRBD1	NA	TGTGCCAGCAGTTCGGACAGGGAACCCGGGGAGCTGTTTTTT	CASSSDREPGELFF
TRBJ1-2	TRBV19	TRBD1	NA	TGTGCCAGTAGTATAGACCGGGACAGGGTTAACTATGGCTACACCTTC	CASSIDRDRVNYGYTF
TRBJ2-1	TRBV5-1	TRBD2	NA	TGCGCCAGCAGCAAGACTAGCGGAGGAACAACCTACAATGAGCAGTTCTTC	CASSKTSGGTTYNEQFF
TRBJ2-3	TRBV6-5	TRBD1	NA	TGTGCCAGCGTGGACAGGGCCGCAGATACGCAGTATTTT	CASVDRAADTQYF
TRBJ1-5	TRBV25-1	NA	NA	TGTGCCAGCAGGTGGGAGGATCAGCCCCAGCATTTT	CASRWEDQPQHF
TRBJ2-2	TRBV27	TRBD2	NA	TGTGCCAGCACTAGCGGGGTGTACACCGGGGAGCTGTTTTTT	CASTSGVYTGELFF
TRBJ1-2	TRBV4-1	TRBD1	once	TGCGCCAGCAGCCCGGGACAGGGGAGTCACTATGGCTACACCTTC	CASSPGQGSHYGYTF
TRBJ1-1	TRBV7-8	NA	NA	TGTGCCAGCAGCGTTAGCCCGGGACAGAACACTGAAGCTTTCTTT	CASSVSPGQNTEAFF
TRBJ1-5	TRBV12-5	NA	NA	TGTGCTAGTGTTCGGGACACCGATCAGCCCCAGCATTTT	CASVRDTDQPQHF
TRBJ1-4	TRBV5-1	TRBD1	NA	TGCGCCAGCAGCTTGATGCAGGGGGCACCCTTCAATGAAAAACTGTTTTTT	CASSLMQGAPFNEKLFF
TRBJ1-2	TRBV9	TRBD1	once	TGTGCCAGCAGCGTCGCAGACAGGGAAATTTCCTATGGCTACACCTTC	CASSVADREISYGYTF
TRBJ1-4	TRBV5-1	TRBD1	NA	TGCGCCAGCAGCTTAAATCTCCCCGGGACAGCTAATGAAAAACTGTTTTTT	CASSLNLPGTANEKLFF
TRBJ2-3	TRBV18	TRBD2	NA	TGTGCCAGCTCACCCAGCGGGAGGGACGGTACGCAGTATTTT	CASSPSGRDGTQYF
TRBJ1-4	TRBV28	TRBD1	NA	TGTGCCAGCAGTCAAGACAGGGGGAGTGAAAAACTGTTTTTT	CASSQDRGSEKLFF
TRBJ1-2	TRBV6-1	NA	NA	TGTGCCAGCAGTGAAGCAGGGAGTCTGTCCTATGGCTACACCTTC	CASSEAGSLSYGYTF
TRBJ1-5	TRBV28	NA	NA	TGTGCCAGCAGTTTCGGGTCCAATCAGCCCCAGCATTTT	CASSFGSNQPQHF
TRBJ2-1	TRBV10-3	TRBD2	NA	TGTGCCATCAGTGTATCGGGCGGAGCGGGGGAGTACAATGAGCAGTTCTTC	CAISVSGGAGEYNEQFF
TRBJ1-5	TRBV6-1	NA	few	TGTGCCAGCAGTGACAGGGAGGAACTCAATCAGCCCCAGCATTTT	CASSDREELNQPQHF
TRBJ2-3	TRBV5-1	NA	NA	TGCGCCAGCAGCTCCGCGGAAATTAGCACAGATACGCAGTATTTT	CASSSAEISTDTQYF
TRBJ2-3	TRBV7-9	TRBD1	few	TGTGCCAGCAGCCAAACAGGGGCGTCAGATACGCAGTATTTT	CASSQTGASDTQYF
TRBJ2-4	TRBV15	TRBD2	few	TGTGCCACCAGCACCCCGGGACTAGCGGGAGTGGTAAACATTCAGTACTTC	CATSTPGLAGVVNIQYF
TRBJ2-1	TRBV5-5	TRBD2	NA	TGTGCCAGCAGCCTGGGACTAGCGGGGGTTGATGAGCAGTTCTTC	CASSLGLAGVDEQFF
TRBJ1-2	TRBV30	TRBD1	NA	TGTGCCTGGAGTGTAAGGGACAGGGTGAGCTATGGCTACACCTTC	CAWSVRDRVSYGYTF
TRBJ1-2	TRBV30	NA	NA	TGTGCCTGGAACGCTGGGGGCGTTTACTATGGCTACACCTTC	CAWNAGGVYYGYTF